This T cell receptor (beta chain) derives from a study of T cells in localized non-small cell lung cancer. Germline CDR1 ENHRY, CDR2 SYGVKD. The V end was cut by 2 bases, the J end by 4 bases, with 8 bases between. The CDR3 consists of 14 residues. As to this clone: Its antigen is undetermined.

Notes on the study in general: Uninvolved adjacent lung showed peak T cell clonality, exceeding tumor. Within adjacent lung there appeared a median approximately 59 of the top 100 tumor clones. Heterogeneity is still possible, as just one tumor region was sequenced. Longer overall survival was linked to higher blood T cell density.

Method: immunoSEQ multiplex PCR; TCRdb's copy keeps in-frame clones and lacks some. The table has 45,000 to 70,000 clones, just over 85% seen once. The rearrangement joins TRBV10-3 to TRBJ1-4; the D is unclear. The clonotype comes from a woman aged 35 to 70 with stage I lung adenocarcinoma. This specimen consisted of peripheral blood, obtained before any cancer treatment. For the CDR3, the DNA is TGTGCCATCAGTGAGCCGGGGATTAATGAAAAACTGTTTTTT. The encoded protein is CAISEPGINEKLFF.